Shown below are 8 T cell receptor beta chains from a single sample sequenced in a study of post-analysis software for immune sequencing data. Study-level points and caveats: Roughly five TRBV segments appeared more often in patients than in controls, and TRBV5-6, TRBV5-1 and TRBV20-1 were among these.

Unique molecular identifiers were present in the TCR beta cDNA libraries. TCRdb ran MiXCR on the PCR reads and lists one entry per CDR3 protein. The sample has 600,000 to 750,000 distinct CDR3 sequences; approximately 60% are singletons. Their antigen targets remain unknown. Sequenced input: blood. Receptors originate from a girl aged 2 to 10 with multiple sclerosis.

This clonotype was picked up a small number of times. This chain joins TRBV20-1 and TRBJ2-3, with a possible D match to TRBD2 (6 bases). Germline V CDR1 and CDR2: DFQATT, SNEGSKA (reference sequence). There are 15 residues in the CDR3. V shed 0 bases and J shed 2 bases, with 12 bases lying between them. The CDR3 nucleotides read TGCAGTGCTAGAGATTGGAGGGAGCACACAGATACGCAGTATTTT. Protein sequence: CSARDWREHTDTQYF.

The rearrangement links TRBV20-1 to TRBJ2-1; perhaps TRBD2 as D (5 bases). Germline V gene sequence: CDR1 DFQATT, CDR2 SNEGSKA (reference sequence). Deletions cut 8 bases from V and 4 bases from J, with 9 bases between. This CDR3 is 11 amino acids long. The chain's CDR3 is CSLDFYNEQFF. CDR3 DNA sequence: TGCAGTTTGGACTTTTACAATGAGCAGTTCTTC.

The chain employs TRBV10-3 and TRBJ2-3; D ambiguous. Germline V gene lookup returns CDR1 ENHRY and CDR2 SYGVKD. The CDR3 length is 13 residues. V was trimmed by 9 bases and J by 2 bases, leaving 12 bases between them. The CDR3 is CAMTCGTTDTQYF. CDR3 in DNA: TGTGCCATGACTTGCGGAACCACAGATACGCAGTATTTT.

The rearrangement joins TRBV29-1 to TRBJ1-2; no clear D gene. Germline lookup yields CDR1 SQVTM and CDR2 ANQGSEA. The CDR3 consists of 12 residues. Trimming pared 0 bases from V and 7 bases from J, leaving 9 bases between. The CDR3 nucleotides read TGCAGCGTTGAAGATGGGGAGGGTGGCTACACCTTC. It codes for CSVEDGEGGYTF.

This clonotype was detected a few times. The V gene is TRBV7-8, the J gene TRBJ2-3; TRBD1 matches 7 bases. This CDR3 has 15 amino acids. Losses at the gene ends were 5 bases for V and 0 bases for J; bases not matched to a gene: 5. Looked up from germline, CDR1 is SGHVS and CDR2 is FQNEAQ. This chain's CDR3 is CASSPGQTSTDTQYF. The CDR3 DNA reads as TGTGCCAGCAGCCCGGGACAGACAAGCACAGATACGCAGTATTTT.

For this clonotype: Sequence at one end of the junction differs from germline and may be a read error. The chain carries TRBV12-3 or TRBV12-4 and TRBJ2-7, with TRBD1 as a possible D gene (6 bases). The J call may be incorrect, as the DNA end agrees better with TRBJ2-5. There are 14 residues in the CDR3. The CDR3 is CASSYGTGQGTQYF. CDR3 bases: TGTGCCAGCAGTTACGGGACGGGACAAGGGACCCAGTACTTC.

The chain recombines TRBV6-2 or TRBV6-3 with TRBJ1-5; 9 bases line up with TRBD1. V shed 5 bases and J 7 bases; nucleotides not matched to a gene: 9. The CDR3 consists of 15 residues. Germline-derived CDR1 and CDR2 are MNHEY and SVGEGT. CDR3 in DNA: TGTGCCAGCAGTCAAACAGGGGGCGGATGGCAGCCCCAGCATTTT. This translates into CASSQTGGGWQPQHF.

The V gene is TRBV29-1, the J gene TRBJ1-3; D is uncertain. From germline, CDR1 is SQVTM and CDR2 ANQGSEA. V lost 5 bases and J lost 3, with 8 bases in between. The CDR3 is made up of 12 amino acids. The CDR3: CSVFEGGNTIYF. DNA of the CDR3: TGCAGCGTTTTCGAGGGTGGAAACACCATATATTTT.